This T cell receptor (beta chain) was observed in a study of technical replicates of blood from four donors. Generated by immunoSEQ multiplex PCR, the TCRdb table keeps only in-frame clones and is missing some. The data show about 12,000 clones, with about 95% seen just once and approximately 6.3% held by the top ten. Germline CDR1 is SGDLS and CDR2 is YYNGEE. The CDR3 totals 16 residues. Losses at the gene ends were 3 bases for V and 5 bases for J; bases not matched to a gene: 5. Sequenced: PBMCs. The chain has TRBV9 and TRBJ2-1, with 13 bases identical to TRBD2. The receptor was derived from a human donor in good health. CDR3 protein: CASSDRTSGSHNEQFF. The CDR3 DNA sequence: TGTGCCAGCAGCGACCGGACTAGCGGGAGTCACAATGAGCAGTTCTTC.